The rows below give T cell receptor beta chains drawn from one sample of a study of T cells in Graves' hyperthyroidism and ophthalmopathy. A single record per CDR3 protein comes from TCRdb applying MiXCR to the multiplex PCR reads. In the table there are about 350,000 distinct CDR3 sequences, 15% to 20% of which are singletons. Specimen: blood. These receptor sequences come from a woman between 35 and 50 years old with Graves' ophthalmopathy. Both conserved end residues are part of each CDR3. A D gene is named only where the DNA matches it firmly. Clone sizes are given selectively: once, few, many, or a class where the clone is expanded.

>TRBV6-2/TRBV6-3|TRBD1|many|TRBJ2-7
CASRQGGNYEQYF
TGTGCCAGCAGACAGGGGGGTAACTACGAGCAGTACTTC
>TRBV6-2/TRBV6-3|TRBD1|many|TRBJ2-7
CATSRTGYDEQYF
TGTGCCACCTCCCGGACAGGGTACGACGAGCAGTACTTC
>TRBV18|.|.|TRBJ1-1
CASQGRSDTEAFF
TGTGCCAGCCAAGGGAGGTCGGACACTGAAGCTTTCTTT
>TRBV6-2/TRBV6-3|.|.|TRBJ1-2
CASTIGQSGYIF
TGTGCCAGCACTATCGGACAAAGTGGCTACATCTTC
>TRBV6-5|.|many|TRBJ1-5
CASSPRAQNNQPQHF
TGTGCCAGCAGTCCCAGGGCCCAGAACAATCAGCCCCAGCATTTT
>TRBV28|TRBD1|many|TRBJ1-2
CASRETGGTLGYTF
TGTGCCAGCAGGGAGACAGGGGGAACCCTTGGCTACACCTTC
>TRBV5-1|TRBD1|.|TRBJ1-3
CASSTWDSDTVYF
TGCGCCAGCAGCACCTGGGACAGTGACACCGTATATTTT
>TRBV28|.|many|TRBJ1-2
CASSPTGLNGDTF
TGTGCCAGCAGCCCTACAGGCCTTAACGGCGACACCTTC
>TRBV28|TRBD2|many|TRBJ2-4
CASSPSGSSKNIQYF
TGTGCCAGCAGCCCTAGCGGGAGCTCCAAAAACATTCAGTACTTC
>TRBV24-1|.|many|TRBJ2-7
CATKDRDTSYEQYF
TGTGCCACCAAGGACCGGGACACCTCCTACGAGCAGTACTTC
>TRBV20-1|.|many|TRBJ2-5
CSARLAGGETQYF
TGCAGTGCTAGACTAGCTGGGGGAGAGACCCAGTACTTC
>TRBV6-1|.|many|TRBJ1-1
CASRGENTEAFF
TGTGCCAGCAGGGGGGAAAACACTGAAGCTTTCTTT
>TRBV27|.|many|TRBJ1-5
CASSSDSLSNQPQHF
TGTGCCAGCAGCTCCGACAGCCTTAGCAATCAGCCCCAGCATTTT
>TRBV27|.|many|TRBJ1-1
CASSFYLNTEAFF
TGTGCCAGCAGTTTTTACCTGAACACTGAAGCTTTCTTT
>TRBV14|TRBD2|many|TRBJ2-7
CASSAPGGAGGFYEQYF
TGTGCCAGCAGCGCGCCGGGAGGAGCGGGAGGTTTCTACGAGCAGTACTTC
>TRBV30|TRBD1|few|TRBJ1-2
CARIDRAGYGYTF
TGTGCCCGGATTGACAGGGCGGGGTATGGCTACACCTTC
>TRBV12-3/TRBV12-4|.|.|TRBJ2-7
CASSFGVSYEQCF
TGTGCCAGCAGTTTTGGGGTCTCCTACGAGCAGTGCTTC
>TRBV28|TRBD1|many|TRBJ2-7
CASAYQGQIYEQYF
TGTGCCAGCGCTTATCAGGGACAGATCTACGAGCAGTACTTC
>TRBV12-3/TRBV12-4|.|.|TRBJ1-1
CASSLLPANTEAFF
TGTGCCAGCAGTTTACTTCCAGCGAACACTGAAGCTTTCTTT
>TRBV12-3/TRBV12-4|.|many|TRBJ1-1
CASSLGGSAFF
TGTGCCAGCAGTTTGGGGGGGTCTGCTTTCTTT
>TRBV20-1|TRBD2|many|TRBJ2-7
CSARGTSGAGYEQYF
TGCAGTGCTAGAGGGACTAGCGGGGCGGGCTACGAGCAGTACTTC
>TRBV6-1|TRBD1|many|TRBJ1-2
CASSVQGQGPGYTF
TGTGCCAGCAGTGTCCAGGGACAGGGGCCCGGCTACACCTTC
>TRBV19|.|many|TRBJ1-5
CASSIARSTNQPQHF
TGTGCCAGTAGTATAGCCCGCAGTACTAATCAGCCCCAGCATTTT
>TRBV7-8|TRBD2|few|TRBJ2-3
CASSSILAGGSGNTQYF
TGTGCCAGCAGCTCGATTCTAGCGGGAGGTTCGGGGAATACGCAGTATTTT
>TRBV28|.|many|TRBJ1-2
CASSLSTAGYTF
TGTGCCAGCAGTTTATCGACAGCTGGCTACACCTTC
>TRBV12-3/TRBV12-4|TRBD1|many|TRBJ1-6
CASSSRDRGVSPLHF
TGTGCCAGCAGTTCCCGGGACAGGGGAGTATCACCCCTCCACTTT
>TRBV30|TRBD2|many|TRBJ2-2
CAWSSSGATRGELFF
TGTGCCTGGAGTAGTAGCGGGGCTACCCGCGGGGAGCTGTTTTTT
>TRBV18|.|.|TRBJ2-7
CASSPRGARGDEQYF
TGTGCCAGCTCACCACGAGGAGCTCGAGGCGACGAGCAGTACTTC
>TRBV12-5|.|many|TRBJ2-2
CASGLRAGNTGELFF
TGTGCTAGTGGTTTGAGAGCGGGGAACACCGGGGAGCTGTTTTTT
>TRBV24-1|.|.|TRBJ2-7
CATSAAPGEGQFYEQYF
TGTGCCACCAGTGCCGCCCCCGGAGAAGGACAGTTCTACGAGCAGTACTTC
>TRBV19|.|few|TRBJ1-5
CASSLEGGAEPQHF
TGTGCCAGTAGTCTCGAGGGGGGGGCGGAGCCCCAGCATTTT
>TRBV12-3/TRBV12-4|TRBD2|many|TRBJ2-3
CASSLLAGTTDTQYF
TGTGCCAGCAGTTTACTAGCGGGAACAACAGATACGCAGTATTTT
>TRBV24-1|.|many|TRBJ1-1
CASRGQYQKMNTEAFF
TGTGCCTCCCGGGGGCAGTACCAAAAAATGAACACTGAAGCTTTCTTT
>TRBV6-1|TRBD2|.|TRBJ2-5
CASSPPGLEETQYF
TGTGCCAGCAGTCCCCCCGGACTAGAGGAGACCCAGTACTTC
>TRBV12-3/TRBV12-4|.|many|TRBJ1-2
CASSLGQTAANYGYTF
TGTGCCAGCAGCCTAGGACAGACCGCCGCTAACTATGGCTACACCTTC
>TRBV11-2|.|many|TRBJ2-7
CASSLDHGPYEQYF
TGTGCCAGCAGCTTAGACCACGGACCCTACGAGCAGTACTTC
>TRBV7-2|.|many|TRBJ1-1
CASSLVPGKNTEAFF
TGTGCCAGCAGCTTAGTTCCAGGGAAGAACACTGAAGCTTTCTTT
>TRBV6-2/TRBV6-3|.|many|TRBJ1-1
CASSYWSNTEAFF
TGTGCCAGCAGTTACTGGAGCAACACTGAAGCTTTCTTT
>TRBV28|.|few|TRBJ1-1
CASSTAVGQMNTEAFF
TGTGCCAGCAGTACCGCGGTGGGGCAGATGAACACTGAAGCTTTCTTT
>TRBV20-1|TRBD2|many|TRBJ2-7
CRIGGGGYEQYF
TGCAGGATCGGCGGGGGGGGCTACGAGCAGTACTTC
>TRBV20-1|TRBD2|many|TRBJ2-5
CSAVVASGRTRETQYF
TGCAGTGCGGTAGTGGCTAGCGGGAGAACACGAGAGACCCAGTACTTC
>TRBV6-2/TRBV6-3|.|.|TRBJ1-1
CASSYPRGHTEAFF
TGTGCCAGCAGTTACCCCAGGGGCCACACTGAAGCTTTCTTT
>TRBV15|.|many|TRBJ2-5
CATSPETQYF
TGTGCCACCAGTCCCGAGACCCAGTACTTC
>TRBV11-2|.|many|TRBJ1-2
CASSLEVGRGIGYTF
TGTGCCAGCAGCTTAGAAGTGGGGAGGGGTATCGGCTACACCTTC
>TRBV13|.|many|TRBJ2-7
CASSPRGRPYEQYF
TGTGCCAGCAGCCCGCGGGGCAGACCCTACGAGCAGTACTTC
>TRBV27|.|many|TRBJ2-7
CASSFGGHRTYEQYF
TGTGCCAGCAGTTTCGGGGGCCACCGTACCTACGAGCAGTACTTC
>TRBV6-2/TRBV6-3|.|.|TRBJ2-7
CASSNRDPAYEQYF
TGTGCCAGCAGCAACCGGGACCCAGCCTACGAGCAGTACTTC
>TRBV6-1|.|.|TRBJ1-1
CASSLGAQGSLGAFF
TGTGCCAGCAGTCTAGGGGCACAGGGCAGCCTTGGAGCTTTCTTT
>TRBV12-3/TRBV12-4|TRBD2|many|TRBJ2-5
CASSWRAGVVETQYF
TGTGCCAGCAGTTGGCGAGCGGGAGTGGTAGAGACCCAGTACTTC
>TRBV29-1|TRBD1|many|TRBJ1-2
CSVTGLGGYTF
TGCAGCGTGACAGGGTTGGGCGGCTACACCTTC
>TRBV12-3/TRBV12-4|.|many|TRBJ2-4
CASSFISGGPGNIQYF
TGTGCCAGCAGTTTTATTTCGGGCGGGCCAGGTAACATTCAGTACTTC
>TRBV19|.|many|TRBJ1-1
CASKQSTEAFF
TGTGCCAGTAAACAGAGCACTGAAGCTTTCTTT
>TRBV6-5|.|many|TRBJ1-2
CASGSSRATVNYGYTF
TGTGCCAGCGGTTCGAGCAGGGCTACGGTGAACTATGGCTACACCTTC
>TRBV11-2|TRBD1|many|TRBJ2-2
CASSPLQRGTVNTGELFF
TGTGCCAGCAGCCCGCTCCAACGAGGGACAGTAAACACCGGGGAGCTGTTTTTT
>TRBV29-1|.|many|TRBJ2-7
CSVGGTPYEQYF
TGCAGCGTTGGAGGGACCCCCTACGAGCAGTACTTC